This TCR beta chain was sequenced in a study of T cell changes during pregnancy in multiple sclerosis. The ends lost 6 bases at V and 4 bases at J; junction bases unmatched: 7. From germline, CDR1 is LNHNV and CDR2 YYDKDF (reference sequence). The CDR3 spans 15 residues. Clones were sequenced by immunoSEQ multiplex PCR, and TCRdb holds only the in-frame ones, with some missing. This table holds fewer than 90,000 clones, approximately 95% found once. The source material was peripheral blood, sampled after pregnancy. This clonotype was sampled from a female donor in good health, enrolled as a control in a pregnancy study. The rearrangement links TRBV15 to TRBJ1-3; 9 bases are a match to TRBD1. CDR3 in DNA: TGTGCCACCAGGGACAGGGGCTGGGGCGGAAACACCATATATTTT. The encoded protein is CATRDRGWGGNTIYF.